The 10 T cell receptor beta chains below were found in one sample sequenced in a study of CD8 T cells in ankylosing spondylitis. TCRdb re-analysed the 5' RACE reads in MiXCR, keeping a single row per CDR3 protein. Of around 130,000 distinct CDR3 sequences listed, 9.3% were seen once; the top ten hold roughly 3.3%. The material sequenced was blood, either unsorted or a sorted T cell fraction (not recorded which). These receptors originate from a male donor with ankylosing spondylitis or in good health (not recorded which).

This clonotype was seen ten or more times. The gene calls are TRBV7-8 and TRBJ1-4; TRBD1 agrees at 8 bases. Looked up from germline, CDR1 is SGHVS and CDR2 is FQNEAQ. V shed 4 bases and J 8 bases; nucleotides not matched to a gene: 6. CDR3 length equals 14 residues. The DNA of the CDR3 is TGTGCCAGCAGCTCCCGGACAGGGAGCGAAAAACTGTTTTTT. It specifies CASSSRTGSEKLFF.

At least ten counts were recorded for this clonotype. The genes are TRBV6-2 or TRBV6-3 and TRBJ2-7, with D perhaps matching TRBD1 or TRBD2 (5 bases each). Trimming took 4 bases from V and 3 from J, leaving 7 bases between them. CDR1 is MNHEY and CDR2 is SVGEGT in the germline V gene. CDR3 size: 12 residues. CDR3: CASSWGIYEQYF. The DNA of the CDR3 is TGTGCCAGCAGTTGGGGGATCTACGAGCAGTACTTC.

This clonotype is categorized as medium-sized (0.01 to 0.1%). The rearrangement uses TRBV12-5 and TRBJ2-1; the D is unclear. V was shortened by 1 base and J by 0 bases, with 7 bases between the two germline ends. In germline, CDR1 is LGHNT, CDR2 FRNRAP. There are 15 residues in the CDR3. CDR3 bases: TGTGCTAGTGGTTTGGGGGATTTCTCCTACAATGAGCAGTTCTTC. This gives the protein CASGLGDFSYNEQFF. Full variable domain (remainder filled in from reference TRBV12-5 and TRBJ2-1): DARVTQTPRHKVTEMGQEVTMRCQPILGHNTVFWYRQTMMQGLELLAYFRNRAPLDDSGMPKDRFSAEMPDATLATLKIQPSEPRDSAVYFCASGLGDFSYNEQFFGPGTRLTVL.

This clonotype was seen repeatedly, ten times or more. CDR3 residues: CASSLITASPLHF. The CDR3, as DNA: TGTGCCAGCAGCTTAATCACAGCCTCACCCCTCCACTTT. J is TRBJ1-6 and V is TRBV7-2; the D is unclear. The V end lost 2 bases, the J end lost 10 bases, and 9 bases lay between the germline ends. CDR3 length: 13 residues. Looked up from germline, CDR1 is SGHTA and CDR2 is FQGNSA.

This clonotype was seen repeatedly, ten times or more. This chain connects TRBV29-1 to TRBJ2-7; 7 bases align to TRBD1. Germline V gene lookup returns CDR1 SQVTM and CDR2 ANQGSEA. V shed 5 bases, J shed 3 bases, and the junction held 4 bases outside the gene matches. There are 12 residues in the CDR3. The CDR3 here is CSVRQGHYEQYF. The CDR3 DNA sequence: TGCAGCGTTCGACAGGGTCACTACGAGCAGTACTTC.

This clonotype was seen at least ten times. The chain is built from TRBV29-1 and TRBJ2-5; D unresolved. The germline gives CDR1 SQVTM, CDR2 ANQGSEA. CDR3 length equals 19 residues. V was pared by 2 bases and J by 2 bases, with 27 bases between. CDR3 bases: TGCAGCGTTGAAAACCCCATTCATTTGCAGGCTGAAGTACAAGAGACCCAGTACTTC. It yields the protein CSVENPIHLQAEVQETQYF.

The sample holds many counts of this clonotype. CDR3 residues: CASSWTSRNQETQYF. The CDR3 coding sequence is TGTGCCAGCAGTTGGACTAGCAGGAACCAAGAGACCCAGTACTTC. This chain links TRBV6-2 or TRBV6-3 with TRBJ2-5, with TRBD2 matching over 8 bases. The germline V gene has CDR1 MNHEY and CDR2 SVGEGT. This CDR3 has 15 amino acids. The trim removed 4 bases at V and 0 bases at J, leaving 4 bases unmatched.

Details on this clonotype: This clone may be a read error of a much larger clone one base away. CDR3 coding DNA: TGTGCCAGCTGCGGTTCGCTAGCGCTCCAAGAGACCCAGTACTTC. This encodes CASCGSLALQETQYF. The chain combines TRBV3-1 with TRBJ2-5; a weak D match, TRBD2 (6 bases). CDR1 and CDR2 (germline): LGHDT, YNNKEL (reference sequence). The CDR3 spans 15 residues. V was trimmed by 8 bases and J by 1 base, leaving 17 bases between them.

This chain connects TRBV12-3 or TRBV12-4 to TRBJ2-7; D is undetermined. CDR3 length equals 15 residues. V lost 0 bases and J 2 bases, leaving 11 bases between the germline ends. The CDR3 DNA sequence: TGTGCCAGCAGTTTAGCATCTACAAAAGCCTACGAGCAGTACTTC. Translating it yields CASSLASTKAYEQYF.

The chain carries TRBV7-2 and TRBJ2-1; possibly TRBD2 for D (5 bases). V lost 1 base, J lost 6 bases, and 13 bases lay in between. The length of the CDR3 is 15 residues. Germline CDR1 and CDR2: SGHTA and FQGNSA. This CDR3 reads CASSLVGEAFNEQFF. The CDR3 DNA reads TGTGCCAGCAGCTTAGTGGGAGAGGCCTTCAATGAGCAGTTCTTC.